The 4 T cell receptor beta chains below were found in one sample sequenced in a study of shared clonotypes between healthy human individuals. Here immunoSEQ multiplex PCR was the method, and the copy in TCRdb shows in-frame clones only, minus some. Of around 940,000 clones in the sample, over 75% were seen once. Sequencing used memory CD4+ T cells sorted from blood. Regarding subset: CD45RA-negative fraction. Receptors originate from a young man in good health.

As concerns this clone: Other DNA sequences in the sample encode the same CDR3. The rearrangement uses TRBV2 and TRBJ2-7; either TRBD1 or TRBD2 may supply D (5 bases each). The CDR3 has 14 amino acids. Germline loops: CDR1 SNHLY, CDR2 FYNNEI. V lost 6 bases and J lost 0, with 12 bases in between. In DNA, the CDR3 is TGTGCCAGCAGAGGGACGGTTAGCTCCTACGAGCAGTACTTC. It encodes CASRGTVSSYEQYF. The whole variable domain, remainder taken from reference TRBV2 and TRBJ2-7, is EPEVTQTPSHQVTQMGQEVILRCVPISNHLYFYWYRQILGQKVEFLVSFYNNEISEKSEIFDDQFSVERPDGSNFTLKIRSTKLEDSAMYFCASRGTVSSYEQYFGPGTRLTVT.

The V and J genes are TRBV6-5 and TRBJ1-6; a possible D gene is TRBD1 (5 bases). CDR1 MNHEY and CDR2 SVGAGI come from the germline V gene. CDR3 length: 16 amino acids. With 2 bases removed from V and 7 bases from J, the gap between germline ends came to 15 bases. The CDR3 loop is CASSYISGPKNSPLHF. The DNA for the CDR3 is TGTGCCAGCAGTTACATTTCGGGGCCCAAAAATTCACCCCTCCACTTT.

The chain carries TRBV10-3 and TRBJ2-3, with 9 bases aligning to TRBD2. V shed 7 bases and J 1 base; nucleotides not matched to a gene: 3. Per germline, CDR1 ENHRY and CDR2 SYGVKD. This CDR3 contains 14 residues. The CDR3 region has the DNA TGTGCCATCACCGCTAGCGGGGGCACAGATACGCAGTATTTT. Translation: CAITASGGTDTQYF.

To note about this clone: The identical CDR3 is also encoded by other nucleotide sequences in the sample. The chain combines TRBV7-2 with TRBJ2-5, with a possible D match to TRBD2 (6 bases). CDR3 length: 14 amino acids. V dropped 0 bases and J dropped 2 bases, with 7 bases sitting between them. Germline CDR1 is SGHTA and CDR2 is FQGNSA. The CDR3, as DNA: TGTGCCAGCAGCTTAGCGGGGACTCAAGAGACCCAGTACTTC. Translated, it gives CASSLAGTQETQYF.